One sample yielded the 22 T cell receptor beta chains listed below, sequenced in a study of beta chain features in type 1 diabetes. Study results and caveats: People with Type 1 diabetes carried modestly yet significantly shorter TCRB CDR3s in all four CD4+ subsets.

Expressed TCRB transcripts got sequenced, as all isolated RNA was reverse transcribed. Sequencing was performed with immunoSEQ multiplex PCR; in TCRdb, only in-frame clones are kept and a portion is missing. The sample carries around 650,000 clones, roughly 12% recorded once. Antigen specificity for these receptors is unknown. What was sequenced was naive CD4+ T cells from blood. The receptors were sampled from a man younger than 45 with type 1 diabetes.

This chain links TRBV5-4 with TRBJ2-5, with a weak D call TRBD2 (7 bases). Trimming removed 1 base at V and 3 bases at J, with 13 bases between. This CDR3 has 15 residues. The germline gives CDR1 SGHNT, CDR2 YYREEE (reference sequence). CDR3 nucleotides: TGTGCCAGCAGCTTGCTGGGGGCGGGAGAAGAGACCCAGTACTTC. It codes for CASSLLGAGEETQYF.

This clone occurred a few times. Other DNA sequences from this sample encode an identical CDR3 as well. The chain joins TRBV18 to TRBJ1-1; TRBD1 is a possible D gene (5 bases). The germline V and J ends were trimmed by 4 bases and 0 bases, with 6 bases remaining between them. This CDR3 is built from 13 residues. Germline loops: CDR1 KGHSH, CDR2 LQKENI. The CDR3: CASSQQVNTEAFF. The CDR3 nucleotides read TGTGCCAGCTCACAACAGGTGAACACTGAAGCTTTCTTT. The full variable domain, with the rest looked up from reference TRBV18 and TRBJ1-1, is NAGVMQNPRHLVRRRGQEARLRCSPMKGHSHVYWYRQLPEEGLKFMVYLQKENIIDESGMPKERFSAEFPKEGPSILRIQQVVRGDSAAYFCASSQQVNTEAFFGQGTRLTVV.

This clone was counted between two and nine times. The V call is TRBV4-2, the J call TRBJ1-5, with unresolved D. The CDR3 is made up of 15 amino acids. V was cut by 0 bases and J by 9 bases, with 15 bases left in between. Germline V lookup: CDR1 LGHNA, CDR2 YNFKEQ. CDR3 region: CASSQDQDAGLPQHF. CDR3 nucleotides: TGTGCCAGCAGCCAAGATCAAGATGCGGGTTTGCCCCAGCATTTT.

To note about this clone: The same CDR3 also results from other DNA sequences found in this sample. This chain uses TRBV14 with TRBJ1-1; D is undetermined. V lost 0 bases and J lost 5, with 7 bases in between. CDR1 is SGHDN, CDR2 FVKESK, per germline. The CDR3 has 13 residues. The CDR3 nucleotides are TGTGCCAGCAGCCAAGATCGGAGGACTGAAGCTTTCTTT. Encoded protein: CASSQDRRTEAFF.

The genes are TRBV9 and TRBJ1-2, with D uncertain. This CDR3 is built from 15 residues. CDR1 and CDR2 (germline): SGDLS, YYNGEE. With 4 bases removed from V and 4 bases from J, the gap between germline ends came to 17 bases. The CDR3 sequence: CASSPTAGEGYGYTF. The CDR3 DNA is TGTGCCAGCAGCCCTACGGCGGGAGAGGGCTATGGCTACACCTTC.

The CDR3 loop is CASSLSGGQETQYF. The CDR3 DNA sequence: TGCGCCAGCAGCCTCTCAGGGGGCCAAGAGACCCAGTACTTC. The chain carries TRBV4-3 and TRBJ2-5; 7 bases fit TRBD1. V was pared by 4 bases and J by 1 base, with 3 bases of the junction left unmatched. The CDR3 is made up of 14 amino acids. The germline CDR1 and CDR2 sequences are LGHNA and YSLEER.

This clone was counted only a few times. The chain couples TRBV4-2 to TRBJ1-5, with D perhaps TRBD1 (5 bases). CDR3 length: 15 amino acids. V lost 3 bases to trimming and J lost 0 bases, with 9 bases between them. The germline CDR1 and CDR2 sequences are LGHNA and YNFKEQ. This chain's CDR3 is CASSQQGNSNQPQHF. CDR3 bases: TGTGCCAGCAGCCAGCAGGGTAATAGCAATCAGCCCCAGCATTTT.

This clone showed up just a few times. The chain links TRBV10-1 to TRBJ2-5, with TRBD1 matching 7 bases. Losses at the gene ends were 6 bases for V and 4 bases for J; bases not matched to a gene: 5. Germline V lookup: CDR1 WNHNN, CDR2 SYGVQD (reference sequence). The CDR3 is made up of 13 amino acids. The CDR3 protein is CASSKQGSETQYF. The DNA of the CDR3 is TGCGCCAGCAGCAAACAGGGGTCAGAGACCCAGTACTTC.

The gene calls are TRBV30 and TRBJ2-3, with D possibly matching TRBD1 (5 bases). Trimming removed 0 bases at V and 6 bases at J, with 16 bases between. The germline gives CDR1 GTSNPN, CDR2 SVGIG (reference sequence). The CDR3 extends over 15 amino acids. The CDR3 DNA reads as TGTGCCTGGAGTGTGGCCCTCCCCAACAGGGATACGCAGTATTTT. This codes for CAWSVALPNRDTQYF.

V is TRBV15 and J is TRBJ1-5; TRBD1 is a possible D gene (6 bases). The germline V gene has CDR1 LNHNV and CDR2 YYDKDF (reference sequence). The CDR3 sequence is 16 residues long. V was shortened by 1 base and J by 5 bases, with 15 bases between the two germline ends. The CDR3 here is CATSRASGVEYQPQHF. The CDR3, as DNA: TGTGCCACCAGCAGAGCATCAGGGGTAGAATATCAGCCCCAGCATTTT.

V is TRBV6-5 and J is TRBJ2-5, with D uncertain. V lost 6 bases, J lost 4 bases, and 15 bases lay in between. Germline V gene data show CDR1 as MNHEY and CDR2 as SVGAGI. This CDR3 is 14 amino acids long. In DNA, the CDR3 is TGTGCCAGCAGGGCCGGCGAAAGGAGAGAGACCCAGTACTTC. It yields the protein CASRAGERRETQYF.

The chain is built from TRBV29-1 and TRBJ1-1; TRBD1 matches at 8 bases. The CDR3 has 13 amino acids. Trimming removed 4 bases from V and 1 base from J; junction bases left unmatched: 2. Germline V CDR1 and CDR2: SQVTM, ANQGSEA. The CDR3 protein is CSVADRGNTEAFF. The CDR3 coding sequence is TGCAGCGTTGCAGACAGGGGGAACACTGAAGCTTTCTTT.

This clone has only a few counts. The V gene is TRBV14, the J gene TRBJ2-7, with 7 bases identical to TRBD2. Trimming removed 4 bases from V and 3 bases from J; junction bases left unmatched: 3. The CDR3 spans 13 residues. CDR1 and CDR2 (germline): SGHDN, FVKESK. In DNA, the CDR3 is TGTGCCAGCAGCCCCCCGGGGGGCTACGAGCAGTACTTC. This encodes CASSPPGGYEQYF.

J is TRBJ1-2 and V is TRBV9; no reliable D call. Per the germline V gene, CDR1 is SGDLS and CDR2 is YYNGEE. This CDR3 region has 15 residues. With 0 bases removed from V and 1 base from J, the gap between germline ends came to 10 bases. The CDR3 loop is CASSVGNSYNYGYTF. For the CDR3, the DNA is TGTGCCAGCAGCGTAGGGAACAGCTATAACTATGGCTACACCTTC.

The genes are TRBV28 and TRBJ2-7; the D is unclear. This CDR3 is 14 amino acids long. Between the trimmed V and J ends, which lost 1 base and 0 bases, there was a span of 7 bases. Germline V lookup: CDR1 MDHEN, CDR2 SYDVKM. The DNA of the CDR3 is TGTGCCAGCAGTTTATTGCGGAACTCCTACGAGCAGTACTTC. Translated: CASSLLRNSYEQYF.

The chain uses TRBV4-3 and TRBJ1-2; possible D gene TRBD1, 6 bases. Germline CDR1 and CDR2: LGHNA and YSLEER. The CDR3 covers 15 residues. V gave up 3 bases and J gave up 5 bases, with 16 bases separating them. CDR3: CASSQLHREGYGYTF. The CDR3 nucleotides are TGCGCCAGCAGCCAGTTGCACAGGGAGGGGTATGGCTACACCTTC.

This clone was recorded a few times. The V and J genes are TRBV5-6 and TRBJ1-6; 7 nucleotides line up with TRBD1. The CDR3 runs 14 residues. The germline CDR1 and CDR2 sequences are SGHDT and YYEEEE. The V gene end was trimmed by 2 bases and the J gene end by 9 bases; junction bases not matched to a gene: 5. Here the CDR3 DNA reads TGTGCCAGCAGCTTCCGGGACAGTAGTTCACCCCTCCACTTT. Translating it yields CASSFRDSSSPLHF.

This clone was seen a handful of times. The chain recombines TRBV7-9 with TRBJ2-4; 8 bases map to TRBD2. V shed 5 bases and J 9 bases; nucleotides not matched to a gene: 9. Germline CDR1 SEHNR, CDR2 FQNEAQ (reference sequence). CDR3 length: 14 amino acids. The CDR3 region is CASSPPGGAAIQYF. The CDR3 DNA reads TGTGCCAGCAGCCCACCGGGGGGGGCAGCCATTCAGTACTTC.

The chain employs TRBV27 and TRBJ1-4; 8 bases map to TRBD1. J lost 6 bases, V lost 8 bases, and 11 bases had no gene match. The V gene's germline CDR1 is MNHEY and CDR2 SMNVEV (reference sequence). The length of the CDR3 is 15 residues. The CDR3 sequence is CASGDWTGSDEKLFF. In nucleotides, the CDR3 is TGTGCCAGCGGCGATTGGACAGGGTCGGATGAAAAACTGTTTTTT.

This clone was seen more than once but under ten times. The CDR3 loop is CASSSSGQYNSPLHF. Here the CDR3 DNA reads TGTGCCAGCAGCTCTTCGGGACAGTATAATTCACCCCTCCACTTT. The chain joins TRBV7-2 to TRBJ1-6, with 7 bases fitting TRBD1. Trimming removed 4 bases from V and 4 bases from J; junction bases left unmatched: 4. CDR3 length: 15 residues. Germline V gene data show CDR1 as SGHTA and CDR2 as FQGNSA.

Only a few counts were recorded for this clone. The gene calls are TRBV14 and TRBJ1-2; tentative D call: TRBD1 (5 bases). The CDR3 is 13 amino acids. Germline V gene sequence: CDR1 SGHDN, CDR2 FVKESK. V was pared by 0 bases and J by 10 bases, with 12 bases between. The CDR3 loop is CASSQDSRGTYTF. The CDR3, as DNA: TGTGCCAGCAGCCAAGATTCCCGCGGGACCTACACCTTC.

The chain uses TRBV10-3 and TRBJ1-4; D remains unclear. The CDR3 spans 14 residues. CDR1 is ENHRY, CDR2 SYGVKD, per germline. The V end was cut by 3 bases, the J end by 5 bases, with 10 bases between. The CDR3 loop is CAISEGQSNEKLFF. The CDR3 DNA follows: TGTGCCATCAGTGAAGGGCAGAGCAATGAAAAACTGTTTTTT.